The clone carrying this T cell receptor (beta chain) was detected ten times or more. This sample's time point: blood at routine non-recurrence follow-up after resection. No cell sorting; template was whole RNA from tumor, lung tissue or PBMC. The sample belongs to a study of spatial heterogeneity in lung cancer. This CDR3 contains 13 residues. Trimming pared 7 bases from V and 6 bases from J, leaving 13 bases between. Germline V lookup: CDR1 LGHNT, CDR2 FRNRAP. In TCRdb, the 5' RACE reads were re-called with MiXCR into one record per CDR3 protein. The sample gives tens of thousands of distinct CDR3 sequences, 12% of which show up once; roughly 32% is in the top ten.

The chain recombines TRBV12-5 with TRBJ2-1; a weak D match, TRBD2 (5 bases). The starting material was PBMCs, obtained at follow-up. This receptor was taken from a male donor with early-stage non-small cell lung cancer. The CDR3 here is CASAREGANEQFF. CDR3 bases: TGTGCTAGTGCCCGCGAGGGAGCCAATGAGCAGTTCTTC.